Described below is a single T cell receptor beta chain sequence and its context. In the source study's methods: Researchers report that nucleated cell counts were estimated from reference gene primer amplification. Some clones are missing from TCRdb's copy, which holds only in-frame ones; the method was immunoSEQ multiplex PCR. V and J calls and clone size are as listed in that table; D and trimming were resolved from the DNA. Here the sample spans about 24,000 clones, 90% to 95% being singletons. The trim removed 5 bases at V and 9 bases at J, leaving 7 bases unmatched. The CDR3 is 15 residues long. Germline V gene lookup returns CDR1 MNHNY and CDR2 SVGAGI (reference sequence). These data are taken from a study of blood T cell repertoires in COVID-19. Study details: Material from acute and convalescent COVID-19 was sourced from the United States, Italy and Spain. Sources were T cells, B-cell-depleted T cells, or PBMCs; the material itself was cDNA or gDNA.

The chain links TRBV6-6 to TRBJ1-6, with 10 bases lining up with TRBD1. The sequence came from an older man with active COVID-19. The sample was peripheral blood. The CDR3, as DNA: TGTGCCAGCAGTCCCTTGGACAGGGGGACTTCACCCCTCCACTTT. This codes for CASSPLDRGTSPLHF.